One sample yielded the 17 T cell receptor beta chains listed below, sequenced in a study of Tregs in tolerant kidney transplant recipients. TCRdb's copy holds only in-frame clones and misses some; the assay was immunoSEQ multiplex PCR. The data contain 90,000 to 150,000 clones, roughly nine tenths of them singletons. The sample consisted of CD4+ T cells from blood. These receptors were collected from a human donor in good health.

This clone was detected only a few times. This chain links TRBV7-6 with TRBJ1-1; D is uncertain. The V gene's germline CDR1 is SGHVS and CDR2 FNYEAQ. With 8 bases removed from V and 4 bases from J, the gap between germline ends came to 8 bases. The CDR3 contains 11 residues. CDR3 DNA: TGTGCCAGCGGCCCGAGCACTGAAGCTTTCTTT. This codes for CASGPSTEAFF.

The chain is built from TRBV2 and TRBJ1-2; unclear D gene. The CDR3 spans 10 residues. V was cut by 6 bases and J by 8 bases, with 7 bases left in between. CDR1 and CDR2 from the germline V gene are SNHLY and FYNNEI. The CDR3 DNA sequence: TGTGCCAGCAGAACGCGGGGCTACACCTTC. Protein sequence: CASRTRGYTF.

This chain connects TRBV6-5 to TRBJ1-2; D gene uncertain. This CDR3 spans 13 amino acids. CDR1 and CDR2 (germline): MNHEY, SVGAGI. Trimming left V 4 bases short and J 5 bases short, with 11 bases between. Here the CDR3 DNA reads TGTGCCAGCAGTTGGGGTATGGGATATGGCTACACCTTC. Translation gives CASSWGMGYGYTF.

The CDR3 nucleotides read TGCAGCGTTACGCAGGTGGCAGATACGCAGTATTTT. This encodes CSVTQVADTQYF. This chain joins TRBV29-1 and TRBJ2-3; no reliable D call. Germline loops: CDR1 SQVTM, CDR2 ANQGSEA. The CDR3 has 12 amino acids. V was clipped by 5 bases and J by 4 bases, with 10 bases between them.

The chain has TRBV29-1 and TRBJ2-7, with 7 positions matching TRBD2. Per the germline V gene, CDR1 is SQVTM and CDR2 is ANQGSEA. This CDR3 is built from 15 residues. V dropped 4 bases and J dropped 1; count of bases not matched to a gene: 10. CDR3 protein: CSVASSGGGSYEQYF. CDR3 nucleotides: TGCAGCGTTGCCTCATCCGGCGGGGGTTCCTACGAGCAGTACTTC.

The V gene is TRBV2, the J gene TRBJ2-5, with TRBD2 matching 7 bases. The CDR3 is 14 amino acids. From germline, CDR1 is SNHLY and CDR2 FYNNEI. The junction had 6 bases not matched to a gene; V was cut back by 4 bases and J by 4 bases. The CDR3 spells CASSGGTTGETQYF. CDR3 bases: TGTGCCAGCAGTGGGGGGACTACCGGAGAGACCCAGTACTTC.

This rearrangement joins TRBV2 to TRBJ1-4; tentative D call: TRBD1 (5 bases). Germline CDR1 SNHLY, CDR2 FYNNEI. V dropped 7 bases and J dropped 6 bases, with 18 bases sitting between them. This CDR3 has 15 residues. The CDR3 region is CASTPRGWGDEKLFF. Written as DNA, the CDR3 is TGTGCCAGCACTCCCCGGGGTTGGGGGGATGAAAAACTGTTTTTT.

J is TRBJ2-6 and V is TRBV19; D is unclear. Germline V gene sequence: CDR1 LNHDA, CDR2 SQIVND (reference sequence). Trimming pared 0 bases from V and 4 bases from J, leaving 10 bases between. This CDR3 is built from 16 residues. CDR3 region: CASSIEGGLGANVLTF. CDR3 in DNA: TGTGCCAGTAGTATAGAGGGTGGGTTAGGGGCCAACGTCCTGACTTTC.

This sequence joins TRBV5-6 and TRBJ1-5; 12 nucleotides line up with TRBD1. Trimming removed 4 bases from V and 7 bases from J; junction bases left unmatched: 9. The CDR3 spans 16 residues. CDR1 and CDR2 (germline): SGHDT, YYEEEE. CDR3 residues: CASSSGTGGAWQPQHF. CDR3 bases: TGTGCCAGCAGCAGCGGGACAGGGGGCGCGTGGCAGCCCCAGCATTTT.

This chain links TRBV6-1 with TRBJ1-3; a weak D match, TRBD1 (6 bases). Germline CDR1 MNHNS, CDR2 SASEGT. This CDR3 is built from 15 residues. Trimming removed 1 base at V and 0 bases at J, with 7 bases between. The CDR3 region has the DNA TGTGCCAGCAGTGAAGTAGGGGGCTCTGGAAACACCATATATTTT. It encodes CASSEVGGSGNTIYF.

J is TRBJ2-1 and V is TRBV6-5, with D perhaps being TRBD1 or TRBD2 (5 bases each). The V end was cut by 0 bases, the J end by 6 bases, with 15 bases between. Germline-derived CDR1 and CDR2 are MNHEY and SVGAGI. This CDR3 has 16 amino acids. The CDR3 DNA follows: TGTGCCAGCAGTTACTCGAGAGGTAGTGGGGGCAATGAGCAGTTCTTC. Its protein is CASSYSRGSGGNEQFF.

This chain uses TRBV5-6 with TRBJ2-1; TRBD2 matches at 8 bases. Per the germline V gene, CDR1 is SGHDT and CDR2 is YYEEEE. This CDR3 has 17 residues. V was clipped by 2 bases and J by 8 bases; unmatched bases: 15. CDR3 region: CASSFGVPSGWDDEQFF. The CDR3 region has the DNA TGTGCCAGCAGCTTTGGTGTGCCTAGCGGGTGGGACGATGAGCAGTTCTTC.

This sequence joins TRBV4-2 and TRBJ2-3; the D gene is possibly TRBD2 (6 bases). V was cut by 0 bases and J by 3 bases, with 19 bases left in between. The CDR3 totals 18 residues. Germline V lookup: CDR1 LGHNA, CDR2 YNFKEQ. CDR3 sequence reads: CASSQDIGTLTYTDTQYF. In nucleotides, the CDR3 is TGTGCCAGCAGCCAAGATATCGGGACTCTTACTTATACAGATACGCAGTATTTT.

The rearrangement links TRBV10-1 to TRBJ1-3; no definite D call. V was clipped by 6 bases and J by 2 bases, with 5 bases between them. CDR3 length: 12 amino acids. Germline CDR1 is WNHNN and CDR2 is SYGVQD (reference sequence). This chain's CDR3 is CASSTAGNTIYF. The CDR3 DNA reads TGCGCCAGCAGCACGGCTGGAAACACCATATATTTT.

V usage is TRBV19 and J usage is TRBJ1-3; D unclear. V was pared by 3 bases and J by 0 bases, with 9 bases between. Germline V gene data show CDR1 as LNHDA and CDR2 as SQIVND (reference sequence). This CDR3 comprises 15 residues. The CDR3 is CASSISGNSGNTIYF. DNA of the CDR3: TGTGCCAGTAGTATCTCAGGCAACTCTGGAAACACCATATATTTT.

This chain connects TRBV6-1 to TRBJ2-7, with D uncertain. This CDR3 is 15 amino acids long. CDR1 is MNHNS and CDR2 is SASEGT in the germline V gene. The ends were cut back, 5 bases at V and 2 bases at J, with 16 bases in the middle. This CDR3 reads CASSTVALNTYEQYF. The CDR3 region has the DNA TGTGCCAGCAGTACGGTGGCACTTAATACCTACGAGCAGTACTTC.

This clone came up once. This chain uses TRBV9 with TRBJ2-1; TRBD2 matches at 10 bases. J gave up 0 bases and V 2 bases, and 2 bases lay outside the gene matches. Looked up from germline, CDR1 is SGDLS and CDR2 is YYNGEE. The CDR3 is made up of 16 amino acids. CDR3 in amino acids: CASSVPSGSSYNEQFF. The CDR3 DNA reads as TGTGCCAGCAGCGTCCCTAGCGGGAGCTCCTACAATGAGCAGTTCTTC.